The 18 T cell receptor beta chains below come from one sample, sequenced in a study of regulatory T cells in long-lasting Graves disease. The TCR beta library used iRepertoire HTBI primers with Arm-PCR amplification of CDR3. TCRdb re-called the multiplex PCR reads through MiXCR, storing one row per CDR3 protein. The data show about 220,000 distinct CDR3 sequences, approximately 18% seen once. As to time point: newly diagnosed GD, antithyroid drugs for less than 3 months. From PBMCs, RNA was extracted and then used to make the TCR library. These same data were also listed under a study on T cells in Graves' hyperthyroidism and ophthalmopathy.

The sequencing here drew on peripheral blood mononuclear cells (PBMCs), taken at new diagnosis, from a patient treated with antithyroid drugs. These receptors were taken from a woman in her twenties or thirties with Graves disease.

This clonotype has just a few counts. The chain employs TRBV28 and TRBJ2-5; weak D call: TRBD2 (6 bases). The ends were cut back, 5 bases at V and 3 bases at J, with 16 bases in the middle. The length of the CDR3 is 15 residues. Per the germline V gene, CDR1 is MDHEN and CDR2 is SYDVKM. The DNA of the CDR3 is TGTGCCAGCAGTCAAGGTAGCGGCCCAAAAGAGACCCAGTACTTC. Translating gives CASSQGSGPKETQYF.

The table lists this clonotype with many counts. The chain links TRBV30 to TRBJ1-2; unclear D gene. Germline V gene sequence: CDR1 GTSNPN, CDR2 SVGIG (reference sequence). V lost 0 bases, J lost 5 bases, and 16 bases lay in between. This CDR3 has 15 amino acids. The CDR3 reads CAWSVGNSRFYGYTF. CDR3 DNA sequence: TGTGCCTGGAGTGTGGGAAACAGTCGATTTTATGGCTACACCTTC.

This clonotype was counted many times. The junction departs from germline at one end; a sequencing error may be responsible. The chain employs TRBV4-1 and TRBJ1-6; D perhaps matches TRBD1 (5 bases). Germline assignment: CDR1 MGHRA and CDR2 YSYEKL. The CDR3 consists of 16 residues. The CDR3 loop reads CASSQDWAGLDSPLHF. For the CDR3, the DNA is TGTGCCAGCAGCCAAGATTGGGCAGGGTTGGATTCACCCCTCCACTTT.

This clonotype showed up many times. The rearrangement uses TRBV4-1 and TRBJ1-1; unclear D gene. Trimming took 3 bases from V and 5 from J, leaving 19 bases between them. Germline V lookup: CDR1 MGHRA, CDR2 YSYEKL. The CDR3 is made up of 16 amino acids. The CDR3 nucleotides are TGCGCCAGCAGCCAGGTTCATATGGGCTTCGCAACTGAAGCTTTCTTT. Amino acid sequence: CASSQVHMGFATEAFF.

Concerning this clonotype: Being one base from a much bigger clone, this may be a read error. The chain couples TRBV6-2 or TRBV6-3 to TRBJ2-7; TRBD2 matches at 10 bases. CDR3 size: 18 residues. Germline V gene lookup returns CDR1 MNHEY and CDR2 SVGEGT. Here the CDR3 DNA reads TGTGCCAGCAGTCCCGGACTAGCGGTTCCCCAAGGGACCTACGAGAAGTACTTC. Translated: CASSPGLAVPQGTYEKYF.

Regarding this clonotype: A junction boundary mismatches the germline segment, possibly from a read error. The gene calls are TRBV2 and TRBJ1-1; unclear D gene. CDR3 length equals 13 residues. Per the germline V gene, CDR1 is SNHLY and CDR2 is FYNNEI. In DNA, the CDR3 is TGTGCCGGCAGGAGGGCCGCTAACACTGAAGCTCTCTTT. Translated: CAGRRAANTEALF.

There are many counts of this clonotype. This chain uses TRBV12-3 or TRBV12-4 with TRBJ1-2; TRBD1 matches at 7 bases. V lost 6 bases and J lost 7; bases outside the gene matches: 2. The CDR3 consists of 11 residues. The CDR3 loop is CASRRTGGYTF. CDR3 bases: TGTGCCAGCAGAAGGACAGGTGGCTACACCTTC.

The chain carries TRBV2 and TRBJ1-3; possible D gene TRBD1, 5 bases. Trimming stripped 4 bases from V and 4 bases from J, with 17 bases between. CDR3 length: 16 residues. The germline V gene has CDR1 SNHLY and CDR2 FYNNEI. The CDR3 region is CASSGYRDGGGNTIYF. CDR3 coding DNA: TGTGCCAGCAGTGGGTACCGGGACGGGGGAGGAAACACCATATATTTT. Full variable domain (rest looked up from reference TRBV2 and TRBJ1-3): EPEVTQTPSHQVTQMGQEVILRCVPISNHLYFYWYRQILGQKVEFLVSFYNNEISEKSEIFDDQFSVERPDGSNFTLKIRSTKLEDSAMYFCASSGYRDGGGNTIYFGEGSWLTVV.

Turning to this clonotype: An end of the junction does not agree with germline; a read error may underlie this. The chain recombines TRBV20-1 with TRBJ1-1; D might be TRBD1 (6 bases). Germline CDR1 and CDR2: DFQATT and SNEGSKA (reference sequence). The CDR3 is 12 residues long. The CDR3 loop reads CSAMRGNTEAYF. CDR3 DNA sequence: TGCAGTGCTATGAGGGGGAACACTGAAGCTTACTTC.

Remarks on this clonotype: With a much larger clone just one base away, this may be a read error. The CDR3 is CASSPGQGAVETGELFF. CDR3 bases: TGTGCCAGCAGCCCGGGACAGGGGGCGGTCGAGACCGGGGAGCTGTTTTTT. The chain employs TRBV3-1 and TRBJ2-2; 12 bases line up with TRBD1. Trimming cost V 4 bases and J 5 bases; bases outside gene matches: 8. Germline assignment: CDR1 LGHDT and CDR2 YNNKEL (reference sequence). CDR3 length: 17 amino acids.

This clonotype was picked up many times. A much larger clone differs by one base, so this may be a read error. This chain links TRBV11-1 with TRBJ2-5; no firm D call. In germline, CDR1 is SGHAT, CDR2 FQDESV (reference sequence). Trimming shortened V by 4 bases and J by 3 bases, and 9 bases separated the two germline ends. The CDR3 sequence is 13 residues long. As DNA, the CDR3 is TGTGCCAGCAGCTCCGAGATAGAAGAGACCCAGTACTTC. Translation: CASSSEIEETQYF. The full variable domain, rest sourced from reference TRBV11-1 and TRBJ2-5, is EAEVAQSPRYKITEKSQAVAFWCDPISGHATLYWYRQILGQGPELLVQFQDESVVDDSQLPKDRFSAERLKGVDSTLKIQPAELGDSAMYLCASSSEIEETQYFGPGTRLLVL.

This clonotype has at least ten counts. V usage is TRBV10-3 and J usage is TRBJ1-3; TRBD1 matches at 7 bases. Germline V lookup: CDR1 ENHRY, CDR2 SYGVKD. The CDR3 is made up of 21 amino acids. The J segment lost 1 base and the V segment lost 6 bases, leaving 24 bases of the junction unmatched. In nucleotides, the CDR3 is TGTGCCATCAGAAGTGAAGGGGCGGGGCGACAGGGCATCTCGTCTGGAAACACCATATATTTT. Translating gives CAIRSEGAGRQGISSGNTIYF.

The table lists this clonotype with many counts. The V and J genes are TRBV7-2 and TRBJ1-2; 7 positions agree with TRBD1. The CDR3 has 16 residues. J lost 8 bases, V lost 3 bases, and 15 bases had no gene match. Germline-derived CDR1 and CDR2 are SGHTA and FQGNSA. The CDR3 loop is CASSFGQGGSVGGYTF. The CDR3 DNA reads TGTGCCAGCAGCTTTGGGCAGGGGGGGTCCGTTGGCGGCTACACCTTC.

This chain joins TRBV20-1 and TRBJ2-7; 9 positions match TRBD2. Trimming removed 3 bases from V and 1 base from J; junction bases left unmatched: 4. The germline gives CDR1 DFQATT, CDR2 SNEGSKA (reference sequence). The CDR3 loop spans 14 amino acids. CDR3 amino acids: CSASDLAGSYEQYF. CDR3 nucleotides: TGCAGTGCTAGCGACCTAGCGGGATCCTACGAGCAGTACTTC.

Worth noting for this clonotype: A far larger clone is off by one base, so a read error is likely. This chain uses TRBV6-2 or TRBV6-3 with TRBJ1-1; D might be TRBD1 (6 bases). Germline CDR1 reads MNHEY; CDR2 reads SVGEGT. The CDR3 is 19 amino acids. CDR3 nucleotide sequence: TGTACCAGCAGTTACCCCTTTCGGGGGCCCTTACTGAAGAACACTGAAGCTTTCTTT. It yields the protein CTSSYPFRGPLLKNTEAFF.

In its sample, this clonotype was seen many times. This chain connects TRBV19 to TRBJ1-4; D is uncertain. CDR3 length: 14 amino acids. V was trimmed by 2 bases and J by 7 bases, leaving 11 bases between them. Germline loops: CDR1 LNHDA, CDR2 SQIVND (reference sequence). The CDR3 protein is CASSIPDIGEKLFF. CDR3 in DNA: TGTGCCAGTAGTATACCCGACATCGGTGAAAAACTGTTTTTT.

This clonotype occurred many times. The rearrangement links TRBV7-2 to TRBJ1-1, with D perhaps TRBD1 (6 bases). Germline CDR1 reads SGHTA; CDR2 reads FQGNSA. V gave up 5 bases and J gave up 0 bases, with 10 bases separating them. The CDR3 sequence is 14 residues long. The CDR3 DNA is TGTGCCAGCAGCACTAAGGGGGTGAACACTGAAGCTTTCTTT. This encodes CASSTKGVNTEAFF. The whole variable domain, filled in from reference TRBV7-2 and TRBJ1-1, reads GAGVSQSPSNKVTEKGKDVELRCDPISGHTALYWYRQSLGQGLEFLIYFQGNSAPDKSGLPSDRFSAERTGGSVSTLTIQRTQQEDSAVYLCASSTKGVNTEAFFGQGTRLTVV.

This clonotype was recorded a few times. A much larger clone lies one base from this, so it may be a read error. In this CDR3 the conserved last residue, phenylalanine or tryptophan, is missing, so a read error is likely. The gene calls are TRBV28 and TRBJ1-2; D is perhaps TRBD1 (5 bases). The CDR3 has 17 residues. Trimming pared 0 bases from V and 3 bases from J, leaving 17 bases between. Looked up from germline, CDR1 is MDHEN and CDR2 is SYDVKM. The CDR3, as DNA: TGTGCCAGCAGTTTATGCATCGAGGAAGGGGAGGACTATGGCTACACCTGC. Translation: CASSLCIEEGEDYGYTC.